This entry concerns a single T cell receptor beta chain. This clone was detected only a few times. Which antigen it targets is not known. Base quality data are lacking; no much larger clone is found one base away. Each collaborating institution followed its own protocols to collect whole blood in K2EDTA tubes. Collaborator samples were shipped for TCRbeta analysis as frozen whole blood, isolated PBMCs, or DNA extracted from either sample type. TCRbeta CDR3 regions were amplified from genomic DNA by means of the immunoSEQ Assay, a bias-controlled multiplex PCR. Per the source publication's procedure: Within the assay, amplification of reference gene primers was used to estimate how many nucleated cells each sample contained. To quantify the absolute abundance of each unique TCRbeta CDR3 rearrangement, sequence reads were collapsed and filtered. For each sample, productive Simpson clonality was calculated as the square root of Simpson's diversity index over productive rearrangements. The table was pulled from immuneACCESS by TCRdb, which kept in-frame rearrangements only. Such tables lose some clones; where checked, under half of the loss comes from unresolved V genes, and the rest has no known cause. V and J calls and clone size are given by that table; D and trimming were obtained from the DNA. The table for this sample lists 100,000 to 150,000 clones; 55% to 75% of them were counted only once. Together, the top ten hold around 1.8% of the sample.

The data originate from a study of blood T cell repertoires in COVID-19 (TCRdb year 2020). Notes on the research overall: The collaborator samples originated in the United States, Italy and Spain and spanned the acute and convalescent phases of COVID-19. The prospective study material was composed of cDNA or gDNA derived from T cells, B-cell-depleted T cells, or PBMCs. Subjects who had been exposed to COVID-19, were actively infected with it, or had recovered from it provided the deeply sampled blood TCRbeta repertoires that made up the dataset. The repertoires were released in a freely available public database meant as a resource for research on the immune response to SARS-CoV-2. Samples came from the ongoing ImmuneRACE study (first 160 participants) plus 1,254 subjects from 6 global collaborators. Nearly every sample came with metadata listing a de-identified subject ID, COVID-19 status, age in years and sex. Where available, HLA class I and class II types were obtained from metadata supplied by the sample provider rather than from assay-based typing.

CDR1 and CDR2 are read off the germline V gene as MDHEN and SYDVKM. Germline trimming: 4 bases from V, 2 bases from J; junction bases outside gene matches: 6. The CDR3, from cysteine to phenylalanine, totals 15 residues. Here the CDR3 DNA is all that survives: 45 bases in frame from base 1. What the research found in general, with its limitations: The quantity of clinical and demographic metadata differed by source and by participant and was supplied without curation.

The source material was peripheral blood. The TCR originated in a woman aged 70-85 years with acute or convalescent COVID-19. The rearrangement combines TRBV28 with TRBJ2-7; TRBD1 fits 9 bases in the junction. The nucleotides are TGTGCCAGCAGTTCCCGGGACAGGGTAACCTACGAGCAGTACTTC. Its coded protein is CASSSRDRVTYEQYF.